This passage covers 2 T cell receptor beta chains from one sample sequenced in a study of T cell repertoires in cytomegalovirus infection. From the reads, TCRdb called clonotypes with MiXCR, one entry per CDR3 protein. The sample holds approximately 910,000 distinct CDR3 sequences, less than 35% seen once. What these receptors recognize is not known. Material: cultured CD8+ T cells from PBMCs, obtained from culture after CMV antigen stimulation. The source of these receptors is a human donor in good health (CMV status not recorded). Some clones in this sample may be carry-over from other donors' samples.

This clonotype was observed a handful of times. This sequence joins TRBV10-3 and TRBJ1-5; 11 bases agree with TRBD1. This CDR3 comprises 17 residues. Germline CDR1 reads ENHRY; CDR2 reads SYGVKD. J was trimmed by 7 bases and V by 2 bases; bases with no gene match: 10. This CDR3 reads CAISEREGQGEMQPQHF. DNA for the CDR3: TGTGCCATCAGTGAGCGAGAGGGACAGGGGGAGATGCAGCCCCAGCATTTT.

The genes are TRBV4-3 and TRBJ2-1; 11 bases are a match to TRBD2. CDR3 length: 18 residues. The junction had 6 bases not matched to a gene; V was cut back by 0 bases and J by 2 bases. The germline gives CDR1 LGHNA, CDR2 YSLEER. The CDR3 DNA follows: TGCGCCAGCAGCCAAGATCCTACTAGCGGGGGTGCCTACAATGAGCAGTTCTTC. Its protein is CASSQDPTSGGAYNEQFF.